The clone carrying this T cell receptor beta chain appeared many times. Trimming pared 6 bases from V and 3 bases from J, leaving 26 bases between. Germline-derived CDR1 and CDR2 are MDHEN and SYDVKM. This CDR3 contains 18 residues. The time point here: persistent/refractory GD, antithyroid drugs over 5 years with positive TRAb. The TCR library used RNA extracted from PBMCs. The sample comes from a study of regulatory T cells in long-lasting Graves disease. In building TCR beta libraries, iRepertoire HTBI primers were used together with Arm-PCR of CDR3 regions. MiXCR, run by TCRdb on the multiplex PCR reads, gives a single entry per CDR3 protein. The sample holds some 470,000 distinct CDR3 sequences, about a fifth seen once.

The V and J genes are TRBV28 and TRBJ1-2; perhaps TRBD1 as D (5 bases). This sequence originates from a female donor with Graves disease. Sequences were derived from peripheral blood mononuclear cells (PBMCs), sampled when the disease was refractory, from a patient treated with antithyroid drugs. CDR3 loop: CASRQSGRNSEYHYGYTF. The CDR3 DNA reads TGTGCCAGCAGACAATCGGGGCGGAACAGCGAATACCACTATGGCTACACCTTC.